The rows below give T cell receptor beta chains drawn from one sample of a study of response to subunit inactivated influenza vaccine. Using its own MiXCR run on the RT-PCR reads, TCRdb lists one record per CDR3 protein. Of 500,000 to 600,000 distinct CDR3 sequences in the sample, 11% were seen once. The same specimen was also included in a second study, on T cells expressing NK-cell markers.

The sequences come from PBMCs from blood, collected on the day of vaccination. The receptor source for this set is a man aged 50 to 59 who received an inactivated influenza vaccine. Both conserved end residues are trimmed from each CDR3. A D gene is named only where the DNA matches it firmly. Clone size appears in some rows only: once, few, many, or a class for an expanded clone.

v_call clone_size d_call cdr3_aa
TRBV12-3/TRBV12-4 many TRBD2 ASSLDGRAKNIQY
TRBV28 few TRBD2 ASSFAGLADIQY
TRBV5-6 many . ASSLRLDSYNEQF
TRBV12-3/TRBV12-4 . TRBD2 ASRFTSGGAIETQY
TRBV5-1 few . ASSLAPRGVTGELF
TRBV20-1 few . SARRDLGDGYT
TRBV12-3/TRBV12-4 many TRBD1 ASTLTGNNQPQH
TRBV7-9 . . ASSSGLIEQY
TRBV6-2/TRBV6-3 . TRBD1 ATMTGGSTQY
TRBV5-1 . TRBD1 ASSLVWTGQDTQY
TRBV28 few . ASSSTGAVETQY
TRBV5-1 . . ASSLNPGDTIY
TRBV5-1 . . ASSSLTPENTEAF
TRBV20-1 few TRBD2 SAEGLAGQETQY
TRBV20-1 . . SARPSPIELSTDTQY
TRBV11-2 . . ASDAKDNGGTGELF
TRBV12-3/TRBV12-4 few . ASSLSAGTQY
TRBV4-3 few TRBD2 ASSRAGGPEDEQF
TRBV7-2 few TRBD2 ASSPRLAGVSDTQY
TRBV7-2 few . ASSFGTPSNQPQH
TRBV28 few TRBD2 ASSQPPGLAGFFFDTQY
TRBV5-6 . . ASSLLAPSQETQY